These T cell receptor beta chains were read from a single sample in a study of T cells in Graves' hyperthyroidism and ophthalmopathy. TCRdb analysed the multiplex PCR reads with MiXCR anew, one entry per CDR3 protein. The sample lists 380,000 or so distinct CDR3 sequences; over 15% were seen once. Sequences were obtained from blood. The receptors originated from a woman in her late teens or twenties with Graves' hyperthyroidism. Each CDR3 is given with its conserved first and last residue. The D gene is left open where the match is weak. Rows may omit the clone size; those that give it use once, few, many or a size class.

CDR3nt: TGTGCCAGCAGCGCCCTTGGGGGAAACTATGGCTACACCTTC
CDR3aa: CASSALGGNYGYTF
d_gene: -
j_gene: TRBJ1-2
abundance: many
v_gene: TRBV11-2

CDR3nt: TGTGCCACCAGCAGAGGAGGACATTCCTCTGGAAACACCATATATTTT
CDR3aa: CATSRGGHSSGNTIYF
d_gene: -
j_gene: TRBJ1-3
abundance: many
v_gene: TRBV15

CDR3nt: TGTGCCAGCAGCTCGCTGACCGACAAGGGCAATCAGCCCCAGCATTTT
CDR3aa: CASSSLTDKGNQPQHF
d_gene: -
j_gene: TRBJ1-5
abundance: many
v_gene: TRBV7-9

CDR3nt: TGTGCCCGACATCAGAATACGGGCAATCAGCCCCAGCATTTT
CDR3aa: CARHQNTGNQPQHF
d_gene: -
j_gene: TRBJ1-5
abundance: many
v_gene: TRBV6-1

CDR3nt: TGTGCCAGCAGTTACTTAGACTCTGAAGCTTTCTTT
CDR3aa: CASSYLDSEAFF
d_gene: -
j_gene: TRBJ1-1
abundance: many
v_gene: TRBV6-2/TRBV6-3

CDR3nt: TGTGCCATCAATCCGGGAAAGAACACTGAAGCTTTCTTT
CDR3aa: CAINPGKNTEAFF
d_gene: -
j_gene: TRBJ1-1
abundance: -
v_gene: TRBV10-3

CDR3nt: TGCAGTGCCAAGGGCACAAGGATGAACACTGAAGCTTTCTTT
CDR3aa: CSAKGTRMNTEAFF
d_gene: -
j_gene: TRBJ1-1
abundance: many
v_gene: TRBV20-1

CDR3nt: TGCGCCAGCAGCGTTCGTAGCGGGGGGGCCGTCGAGCAGTACTTC
CDR3aa: CASSVRSGGAVEQYF
d_gene: TRBD2
j_gene: TRBJ2-7
abundance: many
v_gene: TRBV4-1

CDR3nt: TGCAGTGCTAGACACAGTTCTGGAAACACCATATATTTT
CDR3aa: CSARHSSGNTIYF
d_gene: -
j_gene: TRBJ1-3
abundance: many
v_gene: TRBV20-1

CDR3nt: TGCGCCAGCAGCCAAGTCAACAGGGGAGACACTGAAGCTTTCTTT
CDR3aa: CASSQVNRGDTEAFF
d_gene: TRBD1
j_gene: TRBJ1-1
abundance: -
v_gene: TRBV4-1

CDR3nt: TGTGCCAGCAGACCACTCCGGGACAGGGGGTCGGAGGAGACCCAGTACTTC
CDR3aa: CASRPLRDRGSEETQYF
d_gene: TRBD1
j_gene: TRBJ2-5
abundance: -
v_gene: TRBV2

CDR3nt: TGTGCCAGCAGTGACAGGGTGGAAGCCGGGGAGCTGTTTTTT
CDR3aa: CASSDRVEAGELFF
d_gene: -
j_gene: TRBJ2-2
abundance: many
v_gene: TRBV6-4

CDR3nt: TGTGCCAGCAGCCCGGGACAGGCCTTGAGAGAGACCCAGTACTTC
CDR3aa: CASSPGQALRETQYF
d_gene: TRBD1
j_gene: TRBJ2-5
abundance: many
v_gene: TRBV28

CDR3nt: TGTGCCAGTAGTACAACAGGGGGAACAAGGGGCGAGCAGTACTTC
CDR3aa: CASSTTGGTRGEQYF
d_gene: TRBD1
j_gene: TRBJ2-7
abundance: many
v_gene: TRBV19

CDR3nt: TGTGCCAGCAGTCCTCTAGCGGGGGGTAGGGAGACCCAGTACTTC
CDR3aa: CASSPLAGGRETQYF
d_gene: TRBD2
j_gene: TRBJ2-5
abundance: many
v_gene: TRBV28

CDR3nt: TGTGCCAGCGGCCGGCCGGGACAGGGGGACTATGGCTACACCTTC
CDR3aa: CASGRPGQGDYGYTF
d_gene: TRBD1
j_gene: TRBJ1-2
abundance: many
v_gene: TRBV9

CDR3nt: TGTGCCAGCGCGGGACCGGGAACGTACGAGCAGTACTTC
CDR3aa: CASAGPGTYEQYF
d_gene: -
j_gene: TRBJ2-7
abundance: -
v_gene: TRBV12-3/TRBV12-4

CDR3nt: TGTGCTAGTGGTTCCGGGACAGGGCCTAACGAGCAGTACTTC
CDR3aa: CASGSGTGPNEQYF
d_gene: TRBD1
j_gene: TRBJ2-7
abundance: -
v_gene: TRBV12-5

CDR3nt: TGTGCCAGCTCACCGGGAGCGGGGGTACAAGAGACCCAGTACTTC
CDR3aa: CASSPGAGVQETQYF
d_gene: TRBD2
j_gene: TRBJ2-5
abundance: many
v_gene: TRBV18

CDR3nt: TGTGCCAGCAGCTGGGGACCCCAGAGGAATCAGCCCCAGCATTTT
CDR3aa: CASSWGPQRNQPQHF
d_gene: -
j_gene: TRBJ1-5
abundance: many
v_gene: TRBV11-2

CDR3nt: TGTGCCAGCAGCCCGCCGGGAACCCCTGGCTACGAGCAGTACTTC
CDR3aa: CASSPPGTPGYEQYF
d_gene: -
j_gene: TRBJ2-7
abundance: many
v_gene: TRBV5-8

CDR3nt: TGTGCCAGCAGTTACTCGTGGTTGGTCGGTGAAGCTTTCTTT
CDR3aa: CASSYSWLVGEAFF
d_gene: -
j_gene: TRBJ1-1
abundance: -
v_gene: TRBV6-2/TRBV6-3

CDR3nt: TGCGCCAGCAGCCAAGGAACTAGCGGGGGGATGTTAGAGACCCAGTACTTC
CDR3aa: CASSQGTSGGMLETQYF
d_gene: TRBD2
j_gene: TRBJ2-5
abundance: few
v_gene: TRBV4-1

CDR3nt: TGTGCCAGCTCCGGCCCCACCACCGGGGAGCTGTTTTTT
CDR3aa: CASSGPTTGELFF
d_gene: -
j_gene: TRBJ2-2
abundance: many
v_gene: TRBV6-4

CDR3nt: TGCAGTGCTAGAGATCTAGCGGGGGGCCAAGAGACCCAGTACTTC
CDR3aa: CSARDLAGGQETQYF
d_gene: TRBD2
j_gene: TRBJ2-5
abundance: many
v_gene: TRBV20-1

CDR3nt: TGTGCCAGCAGTGAGGATGGGCGTCCCAATGGCTACACCTTC
CDR3aa: CASSEDGRPNGYTF
d_gene: -
j_gene: TRBJ1-2
abundance: many
v_gene: TRBV2

CDR3nt: TGTGCCAGCAGTGATATTCTAGTTTGGCGGTCCCGTATGCTCGACACCGGGGAGCTGTTTTTT
CDR3aa: CASSDILVWRSRMLDTGELFF
d_gene: -
j_gene: TRBJ2-2
abundance: many
v_gene: TRBV2

CDR3nt: TGTGCCAGCAGTTTTTACCAGGCCGGGAGGGACGAGCAGTACTTC
CDR3aa: CASSFYQAGRDEQYF
d_gene: TRBD2
j_gene: TRBJ2-7
abundance: many
v_gene: TRBV12-3/TRBV12-4

CDR3nt: TGTGCCAGTAGTAGCCGGGGTGTCTCCTACGAGCAGTACTTC
CDR3aa: CASSSRGVSYEQYF
d_gene: -
j_gene: TRBJ2-7
abundance: many
v_gene: TRBV19

CDR3nt: TGTGCCAGCAGTTACTCGAGTTCAGGGGGCAACACTGAAGCTTTCTTT
CDR3aa: CASSYSSSGGNTEAFF
d_gene: TRBD1
j_gene: TRBJ1-1
abundance: -
v_gene: TRBV6-5

CDR3nt: TGTGCCAGCAGCTTCGGACAAAACACCGGGGAGCTGTTTTTT
CDR3aa: CASSFGQNTGELFF
d_gene: -
j_gene: TRBJ2-2
abundance: many
v_gene: TRBV3-1

CDR3nt: TGTGCCAGCAGCTTTGTGACAGGATCCGGTGGGGGTGAAGCTTTCTTT
CDR3aa: CASSFVTGSGGGEAFF
d_gene: -
j_gene: TRBJ1-1
abundance: -
v_gene: TRBV5-4

CDR3nt: -
CDR3aa: CASLFGAGELFF
d_gene: -
j_gene: TRBJ2-2
abundance: many
v_gene: TRBV15

CDR3nt: TGTGCCAGCAGGGGACTAGCGGGGGAAGAGACCCAGTACTTC
CDR3aa: CASRGLAGEETQYF
d_gene: TRBD2
j_gene: TRBJ2-5
abundance: many
v_gene: TRBV6-1

CDR3nt: TGTGCCAGCAGCCGCGAGGGGACCGGGGAGCTGTTTTTT
CDR3aa: CASSREGTGELFF
d_gene: -
j_gene: TRBJ2-2
abundance: many
v_gene: TRBV6-4

CDR3nt: TGTGCCAGCAGGCTCAATAATCAGCCCCAGCATTTT
CDR3aa: CASRLNNQPQHF
d_gene: -
j_gene: TRBJ1-5
abundance: many
v_gene: TRBV12-3/TRBV12-4

CDR3nt: TGTGCCAGCAGTCCAGGGGGCGCGGACTATGGCTACACCTTC
CDR3aa: CASSPGGADYGYTF
d_gene: TRBD1
j_gene: TRBJ1-2
abundance: many
v_gene: TRBV2

CDR3nt: TGTGCCTGGAGTGTACCCCCCGGGACCAGGGGGCAGAATCAGCCCCAGCATTTT
CDR3aa: CAWSVPPGTRGQNQPQHF
d_gene: TRBD1
j_gene: TRBJ1-5
abundance: -
v_gene: TRBV30

CDR3nt: TGTGCCAGCAGCTTAGATCACCGGGAGACCCAGTACTTC
CDR3aa: CASSLDHRETQYF
d_gene: -
j_gene: TRBJ2-5
abundance: many
v_gene: TRBV11-3